These T cell receptor beta chains were read from a single sample in a study of OX40 agonist ivuxolimab in advanced cancers. Using immunoSEQ multiplex PCR, the repertoire was profiled, and TCRdb retains in-frame clones only, with some absent. Here the sample spans 85,000 to 90,000 clones, around 85% being singletons. Sequencing used CD4+ or CD8+ T cells sorted from blood, obtained in a trial of the OX40 agonist ivuxolimab. The source of these receptors is an adult with an advanced solid tumor such as melanoma, head and neck, liver or kidney cancer. Each CDR3 is given with its conserved first and last residue. The order of the fields is V gene, D gene, clone size, J gene, CDR3 protein. A D gene is named only where the DNA matches it firmly. Clone size is stated in some rows and not others, as once, few, many or a class when expanded.

>TRBV5-1|NA|NA|TRBJ2-5
CASSPGTLGETQYF
>TRBV28|TRBD2|NA|TRBJ2-1
CASSLEGLAATYNEQFF
>TRBV5-1|NA|NA|TRBJ2-7
CASSLMAGPSEQYF
>TRBV9|NA|NA|TRBJ1-1
CASSPPHVNVGTEAFF
>TRBV6-6|NA|NA|TRBJ1-2
CASSPLGRQGYGYTF
>TRBV6-5|NA|few|TRBJ1-2
CASSTLGLYGYTF
>TRBV5-1|NA|NA|TRBJ1-1
CASSLGWENTEAFF
>TRBV11-2|NA|NA|TRBJ1-1
CASSLARPGTEAFF
>TRBV28|NA|few|TRBJ2-7
CASSSKFREQYF
>TRBV21-1|NA|NA|TRBJ1-2
CASSKGQGTHGYTF
>TRBV7-8|NA|NA|TRBJ1-1
CASSLGGQGRTEAFF
>TRBV5-1|NA|NA|TRBJ1-2
CASSLVQGGGYTF
>TRBV5-1|NA|NA|TRBJ1-3
CASSPSEPHTIYF
>TRBV4-2|TRBD2|NA|TRBJ2-1
CASSQVAGINEQFF
>TRBV5-1|TRBD1|NA|TRBJ2-1
CASSSGQGSYNEQFF
>TRBV4-1|NA|once|TRBJ1-1
CASSQGPGRTSNTEAFF
>TRBV2|NA|NA|TRBJ1-3
CASSGSSRGNTIYF
>TRBV9|TRBD1|once|TRBJ1-2
CASSVGPGGDGYTF
>TRBV7-2|NA|NA|TRBJ2-7
CASSLSPVGTYEQYF
>TRBV4-1|NA|NA|TRBJ1-1
CASSQDGAREAPFF
>TRBV5-4|TRBD1|few|TRBJ2-5
CASSRQRTGGETQYF
>TRBV10-3|TRBD1|NA|TRBJ1-5
CAISESGQGVNQPQHF
>TRBV30|TRBD2|NA|TRBJ2-7
CAWSVGASGSYEQYF
>TRBV7-2|NA|NA|TRBJ2-5
CASSSFRGADLQETQYF
>TRBV6-4|TRBD1|NA|TRBJ1-2
CASSEVGLWDRGRDGYTF
>TRBV5-1|NA|NA|TRBJ2-7
CASSLPQLDEQYF
>TRBV6-1|TRBD2|NA|TRBJ2-7
CASSERGTSGTAWEQYF
>TRBV2|NA|NA|TRBJ2-3
CASIRPAPGGTQYF
>TRBV6-1|NA|NA|TRBJ1-5
CASSDPFRGNQPQHF
>TRBV7-9|TRBD1|few|TRBJ1-1
CASSFQGDTEAFF
>TRBV25-1|TRBD1|NA|TRBJ1-2
CASSEAGGSYGYTF
>TRBV18|NA|NA|TRBJ2-5
CASSPNKETQYF
>TRBV7-2|TRBD1|few|TRBJ1-6
CASSLGGTGTEF
>TRBV11-3|TRBD2|NA|TRBJ2-3
CASSPGLAWDTQYF
>TRBV7-8|NA|NA|NA
CASSLEREQYF
>TRBV28|NA|NA|TRBJ2-3
CASSVRGGTDTQYF
>TRBV6-5|NA|NA|TRBJ1-5
CASGGGNQPQHF
>TRBV5-1|NA|NA|TRBJ2-3
CASSLYPSADTQYF
>TRBV7-3|TRBD1|NA|TRBJ2-1
CASSLTGPTYNEQFF
>TRBV28|NA|few|TRBJ2-1
CASTLTNEQFF
>TRBV11-3|NA|NA|TRBJ2-2
CASSLRTRSGELFF
>TRBV6-5|TRBD2|NA|TRBJ2-7
CASSYYRGRASGEQYF
>TRBV18|NA|NA|TRBJ2-3
CASSPPSTDTQYF
>TRBV18|NA|NA|TRBJ2-5
CASSPRSETQYF
>TRBV5-5|NA|NA|TRBJ1-1
CASTLHTEAFF
>TRBV11-2|NA|once|TRBJ2-2
CASSLNRASTGELFF
>TRBV29-1|NA|NA|TRBJ1-1
CSVAEGRTEAFF
>TRBV6-5|NA|NA|TRBJ2-2
CASRRGRGSGELFF
>TRBV28|TRBD2|NA|TRBJ2-7
CASGFSGRYEQYF
>TRBV7-9|NA|NA|TRBJ2-5
CASSLGPNQETQYF
>TRBV7-2|TRBD1|NA|TRBJ2-1
CASSWAGTGGAVEQFF
>TRBV7-2|NA|NA|TRBJ1-5
CASSLGGPNQPQHF